The T cell receptor (beta chain) under discussion was sequenced for a study of control samples from healthy donors and cancer patients. The assay was immunoSEQ multiplex PCR, and TCRdb's table has in-frame clones only and misses some. The sample includes about 140,000 clones, under 95% of them seen just once. V lost 5 bases and J lost 3; bases outside the gene matches: 4. The CDR3 runs to 14 residues. In germline, CDR1 is MNHNY, CDR2 SVGAGI (reference sequence). The clonotype comes from a man between 18 and 35 years old in good health. The specimen was blood. This chain joins TRBV6-6 and TRBJ1-3; 7 bases align to TRBD1. CDR3 amino acids: CASSPQGGGNTIYF. CDR3 DNA sequence: TGTGCCAGCAGTCCCCAGGGGGGTGGAAACACCATATATTTT.